This T cell receptor (beta chain) is drawn from a study of blood T cell repertoires in COVID-19. Study-wide context: Specimens from acute and convalescent COVID-19 originated in the United States, Italy and Spain. Sources were T cells, B-cell-depleted T cells, or PBMCs; the material itself was cDNA or gDNA.

In the source study's methods: Quantification of nucleated cells was approximated via reference gene primer amplification. Data came from immunoSEQ multiplex PCR; TCRdb stores just in-frame clones and leaves some out. From that table come the V and J calls and clone size; the DNA was used to work out D and trimming. The profile shows 90,000 to 120,000 clones, around 89% of them singletons. The CDR3 is made up of 18 amino acids. The V gene's germline CDR1 is WNHNN and CDR2 SYGVQD (reference sequence). Trimming took off 2 bases at V and 7 bases at J, with 21 bases between the two ends. The chain recombines TRBV10-1 with TRBJ1-6; tentatively, D is TRBD1 (6 bases). The sequenced sample was peripheral blood. The TCR sequence derives from a man between 40 and 49 years old with active or convalescent COVID-19. CDR3 bases: TGCGCCAGCAGTGAGAGGGGCAGGGGCCTCCACCAAAATTCACCCCTCCACTTT. Translating gives CASSERGRGLHQNSPLHF.